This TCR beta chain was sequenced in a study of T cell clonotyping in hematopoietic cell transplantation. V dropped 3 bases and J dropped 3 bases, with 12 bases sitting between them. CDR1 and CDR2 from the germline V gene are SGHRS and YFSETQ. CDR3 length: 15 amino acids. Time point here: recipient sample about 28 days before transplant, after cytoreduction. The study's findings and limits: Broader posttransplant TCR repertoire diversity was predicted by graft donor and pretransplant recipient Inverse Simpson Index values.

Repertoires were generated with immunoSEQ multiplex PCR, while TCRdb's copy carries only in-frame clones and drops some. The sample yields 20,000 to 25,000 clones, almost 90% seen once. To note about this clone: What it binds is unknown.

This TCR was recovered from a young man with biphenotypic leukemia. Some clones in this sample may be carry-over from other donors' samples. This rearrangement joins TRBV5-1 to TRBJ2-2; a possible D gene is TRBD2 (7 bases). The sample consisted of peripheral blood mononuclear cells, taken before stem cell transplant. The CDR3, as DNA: TGCGCCAGCAGCTCGCAGGGGAGGGACACCGGGGAGCTGTTTTTT. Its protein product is CASSSQGRDTGELFF.